What follows are 20 T cell receptor beta chains derived from one specimen sequenced in a study of blood T cell repertoires in COVID-19. Method: immunoSEQ multiplex PCR; TCRdb's copy keeps in-frame clones and lacks some. This table holds over 200,000 clones, approximately 79% found once. Sequencing was carried out using peripheral blood. These receptors were taken from a human donor in a cohort sampled during active COVID-19.

This clone was counted at least ten times. The chain links TRBV27 to TRBJ1-2, with TRBD1 as a possible D gene (5 bases). The CDR3 loop spans 14 amino acids. The germline V and J ends were trimmed by 5 bases and 4 bases, with 14 bases remaining between them. CDR1 MNHEY and CDR2 SMNVEV come from the germline V gene (reference sequence). The DNA of the CDR3 is TGTGCCAGCAGTCCGTACGGAGGGGTCTATGGCTACACCTTC. Its protein product is CASSPYGGVYGYTF.

This chain uses TRBV7-2 with TRBJ1-2, with 7 bases identical to TRBD1. Germline V gives CDR1 SGHTA, CDR2 FQGNSA. The V and J ends lost 5 bases and 7 bases, in that order; junction bases with no gene match: 10. The CDR3 spans 14 residues. The CDR3 loop reads CASSSRDRAGGYTF. DNA for the CDR3: TGTGCCAGCAGCAGCCGCGACAGGGCGGGTGGCTACACCTTC. Supplemented by reference TRBV7-2 and TRBJ1-2, the full variable domain reads GAGVSQSPSNKVTEKGKDVELRCDPISGHTALYWYRQSLGQGLEFLIYFQGNSAPDKSGLPSDRFSAERTGGSVSTLTIQRTQQEDSAVYLCASSSRDRAGGYTFGSGTRLTVV.

The V call is TRBV6-5, the J call TRBJ2-7; the match to TRBD1 covers 7 bases. Germline CDR1 and CDR2: MNHEY and SVGAGI. This CDR3 spans 12 amino acids. The V gene end was trimmed by 6 bases and the J gene end by 4 bases; junction bases not matched to a gene: 3. The CDR3 DNA sequence: TGTGCCAGCAGAGACAGGGTATACGAGCAGTACTTC. Translation gives CASRDRVYEQYF.

The chain uses TRBV10-3 and TRBJ2-7; 9 positions agree with TRBD1. Germline CDR1 ENHRY, CDR2 SYGVKD. Germline trimming cut 4 bases from V and 2 bases from J; bases unmatched to any gene: 3. CDR3 length: 14 amino acids. The CDR3 is CAISAGQGAYEQYF. DNA for the CDR3: TGTGCCATCAGTGCGGGACAGGGAGCCTACGAGCAGTACTTC.

This chain links TRBV7-9 with TRBJ2-7; TRBD1 agrees at 9 bases. The CDR3 covers 12 residues. Germline CDR1 is SEHNR and CDR2 is FQNEAQ (reference sequence). Unmatched junction bases numbered 5, after V lost 8 bases and J lost 6 bases. CDR3 DNA: TGTGCCAGCCGTAGACAGGGGGGCGAGCAGTACTTC. This gives the protein CASRRQGGEQYF.

The J gene is TRBJ2-7, the V gene TRBV13; 12 positions match TRBD2. The CDR3 has 15 amino acids. V lost 5 bases and J lost 7; bases outside the gene matches: 9. Germline CDR1 PRHDT, CDR2 FYEKMQ (reference sequence). In nucleotides, the CDR3 is TGTGCCAGCAGCGGCGGGACTAGCGGGCTGTGGGAGCAGTACTTC. Protein product: CASSGGTSGLWEQYF.

V gene TRBV7-2 combines with J gene TRBJ2-7; D ambiguous. The germline V and J ends were trimmed by 0 bases and 0 bases, with 12 bases remaining between them. The CDR3 totals 16 residues. The germline V gene encodes CDR1 SGHTA and CDR2 FQGNSA. CDR3 coding DNA: TGTGCCAGCAGCTTAGCCTCGGCATACTACTCCTACGAGCAGTACTTC. Its protein is CASSLASAYYSYEQYF.

This rearrangement joins TRBV5-1 to TRBJ2-3; 11 bases agree with TRBD2. The ends lost 1 base at V and 1 base at J; junction bases unmatched: 14. CDR1 and CDR2 (germline): SGHRS, YFSETQ. The CDR3 runs to 20 residues. CDR3 region: CASSLRPGSGRGARTDTQYF. CDR3 sequence (DNA): TGCGCCAGCAGCTTGCGTCCGGGTAGCGGGAGGGGTGCACGCACAGATACGCAGTATTTT.

On this clone itself: This sample includes further DNA sequences coding for the same CDR3. The chain has TRBV18 and TRBJ2-7; a weak D match, TRBD2 (5 bases). This CDR3 region has 14 residues. Germline lookup yields CDR1 KGHSH and CDR2 LQKENI. V lost 6 bases, J lost 3 bases, and 15 bases lay in between. The CDR3 sequence: CASSPGLGSYEQYF. DNA of the CDR3: TGTGCCAGCTCGCCCGGACTTGGGAGCTACGAGCAGTACTTC.

This clone has a handful of counts. The V call is TRBV7-8, the J call TRBJ2-2; D call uncertain. Trimming cost V 6 bases and J 3 bases, with 8 bases left between them. The CDR3 is made up of 13 amino acids. The germline gives CDR1 SGHVS, CDR2 FQNEAQ. The CDR3 protein is CASSFTHTGELFF. The DNA for the CDR3 is TGTGCCAGCAGTTTTACTCACACCGGGGAGCTGTTTTTT.

This chain links TRBV7-7 with TRBJ2-1, with D tentatively TRBD2 (6 bases). CDR3 length equals 13 residues. V was shortened by 1 base and J by 6 bases, with 7 bases between the two germline ends. CDR1 is SSHAT and CDR2 is FNYEAQ in the germline V gene (reference sequence). The DNA for the CDR3 is TGTGCCAGCAGCTTAGACGGGGGCAATGAGCAGTTCTTC. Amino acid sequence: CASSLDGGNEQFF. Combining the CDR3 with reference TRBV7-7 and TRBJ2-1 gives the whole variable domain GAGVSQSPRYKVTKRGQDVTLRCDPISSHATLYWYQQALGQGPEFLTYFNYEAQPDKSGLPSDRFSAERPEGSISTLTIQRTEQRDSAMYRCASSLDGGNEQFFGPGTRLTVL.

This chain links TRBV5-1 with TRBJ2-2, with 9 bases fitting TRBD2. CDR1 is SGHRS and CDR2 is YFSETQ in the germline V gene. The ends lost 1 base at V and 0 bases at J; junction bases unmatched: 10. The CDR3 extends over 19 amino acids. The CDR3 reads CASSLRGSGSDANTGELFF. Written as DNA, the CDR3 is TGCGCCAGCAGCTTGCGAGGTAGCGGGAGTGACGCGAACACCGGGGAGCTGTTTTTT.

In DNA, the CDR3 is TGTGCCAGCTCACGTTCTGGAAGCGGGAGGGTTAATGAGCAGTTCTTC. It specifies CASSRSGSGRVNEQFF. The chain uses TRBV5-4 and TRBJ2-1; TRBD2 agrees at 10 bases. The trim removed 7 bases at V and 7 bases at J, leaving 14 bases unmatched. Germline V lookup: CDR1 SGHNT, CDR2 YYREEE (reference sequence). This CDR3 has 16 amino acids.

This chain joins TRBV18 and TRBJ1-1, with TRBD1 matching 8 bases. Germline V CDR1 and CDR2: KGHSH, LQKENI. With V trimmed by 3 bases and J by 6 bases, 6 bases remained unmatched. The CDR3 length is 14 residues. The DNA of the CDR3 is TGTGCCAGCTCACCCCGACAGGGGAAAGCTGAAGCTTTCTTT. The encoded protein is CASSPRQGKAEAFF.

The genes are TRBV18 and TRBJ2-6; 7 nucleotides align to TRBD2. The CDR3 contains 18 residues. From germline, CDR1 is KGHSH and CDR2 LQKENI. J gave up 0 bases and V 3 bases, and 8 bases lay outside the gene matches. The CDR3 is CASSPGVAGGSGANVLTF. CDR3 bases: TGTGCCAGCTCACCCGGGGTAGCGGGTGGCTCTGGGGCCAACGTCCTGACTTTC.

This clone appeared once. The chain combines TRBV11-2 with TRBJ2-7, with D possibly matching TRBD1 (6 bases). The CDR3 spans 13 residues. CDR1 is SGHAT, CDR2 FQNNGV, per germline. Trimming removed 1 base from V and 4 bases from J, with 8 bases in between. CDR3 bases: TGTGCCAGCAGCTTAGGGACAGCATACGAGCAGTACTTC. Protein: CASSLGTAYEQYF.

This sequence joins TRBV5-1 and TRBJ1-2; the D is unclear. V lost 0 bases to trimming and J lost 2 bases, with 8 bases between them. CDR1 and CDR2 from the germline V gene are SGHRS and YFSETQ. The CDR3 length is 14 residues. The CDR3 reads CASSLATGNYGYTF. Written as DNA, the CDR3 is TGCGCCAGCAGCTTGGCCACGGGGAACTATGGCTACACCTTC.

The rearrangement joins TRBV20-1 to TRBJ2-7, with TRBD2 as a possible D gene (5 bases). This CDR3 is built from 15 residues. Germline lookup yields CDR1 DFQATT and CDR2 SNEGSKA (reference sequence). The V end lost 3 bases, the J end lost 6 bases, and 21 bases lay between the germline ends. CDR3 in amino acids: CSASDASSRPLEQYF. The CDR3 bases are TGCAGTGCTAGTGACGCTAGCTCCCGACCGCTCGAGCAGTACTTC.

The CDR3 reads CASSQAPGHFYEQYF. DNA of the CDR3: TGTGCCAGCAGCCAGGCCCCGGGACACTTCTACGAGCAGTACTTC. V and J are TRBV7-3 and TRBJ2-7; D is perhaps TRBD1 (6 bases). CDR3 size: 15 residues. V lost 5 bases, J lost 3 bases, and 17 bases lay in between. Germline V CDR1 and CDR2: SGHTA, FQGTGA.

This sequence joins TRBV9 and TRBJ2-1; 11 bases are shared with TRBD2. With 4 bases clipped from V and 2 bases from J, the junction kept 2 bases outside the gene matches. This CDR3 contains 15 residues. The V gene's germline CDR1 is SGDLS and CDR2 YYNGEE. CDR3 DNA: TGTGCCAGCAGCCTACTAGCGGGAGCCTACAATGAGCAGTTCTTC. This sequence encodes CASSLLAGAYNEQFF.